This T cell receptor (beta chain) was identified during a study of T cell changes during pregnancy in multiple sclerosis. This CDR3 is built from 13 residues. Germline V gene lookup returns CDR1 SEHNR and CDR2 FQNEAQ (reference sequence). Here immunoSEQ multiplex PCR was the method, and the copy in TCRdb shows in-frame clones only, minus some. The sample has some 100,000 clones, about 90% seen once. The receptor comes from a female donor with multiple sclerosis, enrolled in a pregnancy study. The material was peripheral blood, obtained after pregnancy. This sequence joins TRBV7-9 and TRBJ2-7, with D possibly matching TRBD1 (5 bases). Here the CDR3 DNA reads TGTGCGAGCCTACCAGGGCCCAGTTACGAGCAGTACTTC. Amino acids: CASLPGPSYEQYF. Supplemented by reference TRBV7-9 and TRBJ2-7, the full variable domain reads DTGVSQNPRHKITKRGQNVTFRCDPISEHNRLYWYRQTLGQGPEFLTYFQNEAQLEKSRLLSDRFSAERPKGSFSTLEIQRTEQGDSAMYLCASLPGPSYEQYFGPGTRLTVT.